This T cell receptor (beta chain) came from a study of multiple sclerosis patients with progressive multifocal leukoencephalopathy. The sample's time point: time of PML onset. T3 blood samples were collected at the time of PML onset. TCRdb keeps only in-frame clones here, not all; method: immunoSEQ multiplex PCR. The table lists fewer than 40,000 clones, roughly 89% of them singletons, with under 6% in the top ten. This CDR3 has 14 amino acids. Trimming shortened V by 5 bases and J by 3 bases, and 14 bases separated the two germline ends. Per the germline V gene, CDR1 is SGHNT and CDR2 is YYREEE (reference sequence). As concerns this clone: What it binds is unknown.

Study results and caveats: Before and during natalizumab, the clones expanded at PML already existed.

This sample comprised PBMCs, obtained from a patient treated with natalizumab. The sequence derives from a woman aged 40 to 49 with progressive multifocal leukoencephalopathy. The chain has TRBV5-4 and TRBJ1-1, with D possibly TRBD1 on 5 matching bases. This chain's CDR3 is CASSAGGEHTEAFF. The CDR3 region has the DNA TGTGCCAGCAGTGCCGGGGGGGAACACACTGAAGCTTTCTTT.